This is a list of T cell receptor beta chains from one sample in a study of T-cell reconstitution after alpha-beta-depleted transplantation in children. MiXCR, applied by TCRdb to the PCR reads, yields one record per CDR3 protein. The sample contains 130,000 to 150,000 distinct CDR3 sequences, 7.5% to 9% of which appear only once. This sample comprised PBMCs, mostly from graft donor cells, obtained 180 days after TCRalphabeta/CD19-depleted stem cell transplant. The receptor set was obtained from a female patient aged 2-9 years who had a stem cell transplant for congenital amegakaryocytic thrombocytopenia, so the T cells may come from the graft donor. Each CDR3 is given with its conserved first and last residue. A D gene is named only where the DNA matches it firmly. Clone size is not always given. Where it is, it says once, few, many or a class for expanded clones.

few	TRBV19	-	TRBJ2-2	CASFTGPRGYTGELFF	TGTGCCAGTTTTACGGGGCCTCGTGGGTACACCGGGGAGCTGTTTTTT
-	TRBV18	-	TRBJ2-3	CASSPGVTGALGPDTQYF	TGTGCCAGCTCACCAGGGGTGACGGGGGCGCTAGGACCAGATACGCAGTATTTT
many	TRBV20-1	-	TRBJ2-2	CSAQAGLLNTGELFF	TGCAGTGCGCAAGCGGGCCTACTGAACACCGGGGAGCTGTTTTTT
-	TRBV5-1	TRBD1	TRBJ2-1	CASRRDSSYNEQFF	TGCGCCAGCAGAAGGGACAGCTCCTACAATGAGCAGTTCTTC
-	TRBV7-3	-	TRBJ2-3	CASSPISRSSTDTQYF	TGTGCCAGCAGCCCAATATCACGGAGTAGCACAGATACGCAGTATTTT
few	TRBV23-1	-	TRBJ2-2	CASSQTPQGRGTGELFF	TGCGCCAGCAGTCAGACCCCTCAGGGGCGCGGGACCGGGGAGCTGTTTTTT
many	TRBV10-3	-	TRBJ2-7	CAISRDSYEQYF	TGTGCCATCAGCCGAGACAGCTACGAGCAGTACTTC
many	TRBV12-3/TRBV12-4	-	TRBJ1-1	CASSFARVTEAFF	TGTGCCAGCAGTTTTGCGAGGGTCACTGAAGCTTTCTTT
-	TRBV28	TRBD2	TRBJ2-1	CASSSLLAGLYNEQFF	TGTGCCAGCAGTTCCCTCCTAGCGGGGCTCTACAATGAGCAGTTCTTC
many	TRBV28	-	TRBJ1-1	CASSLISEGNTEAFF	TGTGCCAGCAGTTTAATATCAGAGGGGAACACTGAAGCTTTCTTT
many	TRBV18	TRBD1	TRBJ2-7	CASSLPGGAYEQYF	TGTGCCAGCTCATTACCAGGGGGCGCCTACGAGCAGTACTTC
many	TRBV5-1	-	TRBJ1-1	CASSYQKNTEAFF	TGCGCCAGCAGCTACCAGAAGAACACTGAAGCTTTCTTT
many	TRBV5-1	TRBD2	TRBJ2-5	CASSLTSGYQETQYF	TGCGCCAGCAGCTTGACTAGCGGGTACCAAGAGACCCAGTACTTC
many	TRBV29-1	-	TRBJ2-2	CSVGGVYTGELFF	TGCAGCGTTGGGGGGGTTTACACCGGGGAGCTGTTTTTT
-	TRBV11-2	TRBD1	TRBJ2-7	CASRQSRDRGFEQYF	TGTGCCAGCAGACAAAGCCGGGACAGGGGGTTCGAGCAGTACTTC
many	TRBV10-3	-	TRBJ2-7	CAVSPGGGAYEQYF	TGTGCCGTTTCCCCGGGCGGTGGGGCCTACGAGCAGTACTTC
many	TRBV12-3/TRBV12-4	-	TRBJ2-1	CASRSSAKSSYNEQFF	TGTGCCAGCAGGAGTAGCGCAAAGAGCTCCTACAATGAGCAGTTCTTC
-	TRBV5-1	-	TRBJ1-1	CASSSIFGGYTEAFF	TGCGCCAGCTCTTCCATCTTCGGGGGGTACACTGAAGCTTTCTTT
many	TRBV7-2	-	TRBJ2-5	CASSFGGPKTQYF	TGTGCCAGCAGCTTCGGGGGCCCCAAGACCCAGTACTTC
many	TRBV20-1	-	TRBJ2-5	CSAAPAAAQETQYF	TGCAGTGCCGCTCCGGCGGCCGCCCAAGAGACCCAGTACTTC
many	TRBV4-3	-	TRBJ2-3	CASSQVGRESPQYF	TGCGCCAGCAGCCAAGTGGGACGGGAGAGCCCGCAGTATTTT
-	TRBV4-2	-	TRBJ1-5	CASSQGGQPQHF	TGTGCCAGCAGCCAAGGAGGTCAGCCCCAGCATTTT
many	TRBV10-3	-	TRBJ2-5	CAISGGQDQTQYF	TGTGCCATCAGTGGGGGCCAGGATCAGACCCAGTACTTC
-	TRBV12-3/TRBV12-4	-	TRBJ2-5	CASRVGVVDETQYF	TGTGCCAGCAGAGTAGGGGTGGTAGACGAGACCCAGTACTTC
-	TRBV5-1	-	TRBJ1-1	CASSSLPGQNTEAFF	TGCGCCAGCAGCTCCCTGCCGGGTCAGAACACTGAAGCTTTCTTT
-	TRBV12-3/TRBV12-4	-	TRBJ1-2	CASCAWEGQDYGYTF	TGTGCCTCCTGCGCTTGGGAGGGGCAGGACTATGGCTACACCTTC
many	TRBV20-1	-	TRBJ2-3	CSASSASTDTQYF	TGCAGTGCTAGCTCCGCTAGCACAGATACGCAGTATTTT
many	TRBV6-5	TRBD1	TRBJ2-7	CASSQYRGDGYEQYF	TGTGCCAGCAGTCAGTACAGGGGCGACGGGTACGAGCAGTACTTC
many	TRBV11-2	-	TRBJ2-3	CASSLVWRDTQYF	TGTGCCAGCAGCTTAGTTTGGAGAGATACGCAGTATTTT
many	TRBV7-9	-	TRBJ1-1	CASSLNIGDTEAFF	TGTGCCAGCAGCTTAAATATAGGGGACACTGAAGCTTTCTTT
many	TRBV15	-	TRBJ2-7	CATSRGLVTYEQYF	TGTGCCACCAGCAGAGGGCTAGTTACCTACGAGCAGTACTTC
-	TRBV20-1	-	TRBJ2-5	CSATPGSRETQYF	TGCAGTGCAACGCCGGGATCCCGAGAGACCCAGTACTTC
few	TRBV20-1	-	TRBJ2-3	CSARDTRLPDTQYF	TGCAGTGCTAGAGACACACGACTTCCAGATACGCAGTATTTT
many	TRBV28	-	TRBJ1-6	CASSFGQGEGSPLHF	TGTGCCAGCAGCTTCGGGCAGGGCGAAGGTTCACCCCTCCACTTT
few	TRBV4-1	-	TRBJ2-7	CASSQTSGTSYEQYF	TGCGCCAGCAGCCAAACGTCAGGAACCTCCTACGAGCAGTACTTC
-	TRBV3-1	-	TRBJ1-5	CASSQDIGNQPQHF	TGTGCCAGCAGCCAAGATATAGGGAATCAGCCCCAGCATTTT
few	TRBV4-3	-	TRBJ2-1	CASSQDSPRQVFF	TGCGCCAGCAGCCAAGATTCCCCGAGACAGGTGTTCTTC
many	TRBV20-1	TRBD1	TRBJ1-1	CSAPGTGNTEAFF	TGCAGTGCTCCCGGGACAGGGAACACTGAAGCTTTCTTT
-	TRBV4-2	TRBD1	TRBJ2-7	CARGPGTACYEQYF	TGTGCCAGGGGCCCCGGGACAGCCTGCTACGAGCAGTACTTC
-	TRBV28	-	TRBJ1-4	CASSFSGGRNEKLFF	TGTGCCAGCAGTTTTTCGGGGGGACGAAACGAAAAACTGTTTTTT
many	TRBV7-2	-	TRBJ2-1	CASSPDSGEQFF	TGTGCCAGCAGTCCGGACAGTGGAGAGCAGTTCTTC
-	TRBV6-4	-	TRBJ2-1	CAISQVWGGDDNEQFF	TGTGCCATCTCCCAAGTTTGGGGGGGCGATGATAATGAGCAGTTCTTC
many	TRBV5-1	-	TRBJ2-7	CASSLDYYEQYF	TGCGCCAGCAGCTTAGACTACTACGAGCAGTACTTC
many	TRBV3-1	-	TRBJ2-2	CASSQVRTGELFF	TGTGCCAGCAGCCAAGTTCGCACCGGGGAGCTGTTTTTT
few	TRBV12-3/TRBV12-4	-	TRBJ2-6	CASSFEGGSGANVLTF	TGTGCCAGCAGTTTCGAGGGCGGCTCTGGGGCCAACGTCCTGACTTTC
many	TRBV5-1	TRBD1	TRBJ2-5	CASSLLGTDRETQYF	TGCGCCAGCAGCCTACTCGGGACAGATAGGGAGACCCAGTACTTC
many	TRBV24-1	TRBD1	TRBJ2-3	CATSVDRGSTDTQYF	TGTGCCACCAGTGTGGACAGGGGGAGCACAGATACGCAGTATTTT
many	TRBV28	-	TRBJ2-6	CETGSGANVLTF	TGTGAAACGGGCTCTGGGGCCAACGTCCTGACTTTC
many	TRBV6-2/TRBV6-3	-	TRBJ1-1	CASSIAGVNTEAFF	TGTGCCAGCAGTATAGCCGGGGTGAACACTGAAGCTTTCTTT
few	TRBV2	TRBD2	TRBJ2-1	CASSDGGVYNEQFF	TGTGCCAGCAGTGATGGGGGGGTTTACAATGAGCAGTTCTTC
-	TRBV7-2	TRBD1	TRBJ2-1	CASSTPSSVTGGNEQFF	TGTGCCAGCAGCACCCCCAGTTCCGTGACAGGGGGGAATGAGCAGTTCTTC
many	TRBV7-6	-	TRBJ1-4	CASSLAPSNEKLFF	TGTGCCAGCAGCTTAGCACCCAGTAATGAAAAACTGTTTTTT
-	TRBV12-3/TRBV12-4	-	TRBJ1-6	CASSLFSYNSPLNF	TGTGCCAGCAGCCTATTCTCCTATAATTCACCCCTCAACTTT
many	TRBV19	-	TRBJ2-3	CASSSTGTDTQYF	TGTGCCAGTAGTTCGACTGGCACAGATACGCAGTATTTT
few	TRBV5-1	-	TRBJ1-6	CASSLNLIGANSPLHF	TGCGCCAGCAGCTTGAACCTAATAGGGGCGAATTCACCCCTCCACTTT
many	TRBV3-1	TRBD2	TRBJ2-3	CASSQGLANPQYF	TGTGCCAGCAGCCAGGGACTAGCGAATCCGCAGTATTTT
many	TRBV28	-	TRBJ2-2	CAIQGSTGELFF	TGTGCCATCCAGGGTTCCACCGGGGAGCTGTTTTTT